This T cell receptor beta chain was observed in a study of regulatory T cells in long-lasting Graves disease. Combining iRepertoire HTBI primers with Arm-PCR of CDR3 regions, the authors built TCR beta libraries. In TCRdb, the multiplex PCR reads were re-called with MiXCR into one record per CDR3 protein. The data hold fewer than 450,000 distinct CDR3 sequences, with 15% observed a single time. The time point here: newly diagnosed GD, antithyroid drugs for less than 3 months. With RNA extracted from PBMCs as input, the TCR library was made. This clonotype was seen more than once but under ten times. The CDR3 runs to 11 residues. The V end was cut by 3 bases, the J end by 9 bases, with 9 bases between. The data also belong to a second study, concerning T cells in Graves' hyperthyroidism and ophthalmopathy.

The clonotype originates from a woman aged 40 to 50 with Graves disease. The rearrangement uses TRBV12-3 or TRBV12-4 and TRBJ2-7; a possible D gene is TRBD2 (5 bases). Source: peripheral blood mononuclear cells (PBMCs), taken at new diagnosis, from a patient treated with antithyroid drugs. This CDR3 is CASSFGSSQYF. The CDR3 DNA is TGTGCCAGCAGTTTTGGGAGCTCGCAGTACTTC.